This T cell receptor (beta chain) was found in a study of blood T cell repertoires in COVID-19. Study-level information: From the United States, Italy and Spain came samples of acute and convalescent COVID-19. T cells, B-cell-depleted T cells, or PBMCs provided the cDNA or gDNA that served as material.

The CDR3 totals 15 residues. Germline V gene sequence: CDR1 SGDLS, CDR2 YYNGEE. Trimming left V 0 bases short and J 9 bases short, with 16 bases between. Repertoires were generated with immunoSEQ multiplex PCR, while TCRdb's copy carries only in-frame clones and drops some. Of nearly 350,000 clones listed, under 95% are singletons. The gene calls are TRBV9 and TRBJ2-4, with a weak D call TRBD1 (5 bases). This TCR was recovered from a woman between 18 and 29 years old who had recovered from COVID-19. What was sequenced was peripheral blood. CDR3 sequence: CASSVGFQGIGIQYF. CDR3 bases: TGTGCCAGCAGCGTAGGATTCCAGGGTATTGGCATTCAGTACTTC.